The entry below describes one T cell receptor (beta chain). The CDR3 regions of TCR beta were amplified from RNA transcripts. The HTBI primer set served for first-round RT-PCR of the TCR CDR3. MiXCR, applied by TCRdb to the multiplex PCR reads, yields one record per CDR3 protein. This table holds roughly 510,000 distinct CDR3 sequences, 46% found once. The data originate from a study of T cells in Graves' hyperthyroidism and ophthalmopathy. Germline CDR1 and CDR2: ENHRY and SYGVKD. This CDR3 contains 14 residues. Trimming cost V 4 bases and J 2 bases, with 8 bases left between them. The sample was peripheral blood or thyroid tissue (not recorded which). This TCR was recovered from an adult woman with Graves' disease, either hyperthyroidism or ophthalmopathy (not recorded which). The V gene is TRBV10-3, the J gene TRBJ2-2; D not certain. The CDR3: CAISAQTNTGELFF. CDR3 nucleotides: TGTGCCATCAGTGCCCAAACAAACACCGGGGAGCTGTTTTTT.